This T cell receptor beta chain is from a study of blood T cell repertoires in COVID-19. In its sample, this clone was seen once. Measured with immunoSEQ multiplex PCR; TCRdb has only the in-frame clones, and not every one. This sample has fewer than 500,000 clones, with approximately 90% found just once. The CDR3 has 14 amino acids. The germline CDR1 and CDR2 sequences are MNHEY and SMNVEV (reference sequence). The V end lost 5 bases, the J end lost 6 bases, and 16 bases lay between the germline ends. The sample comprised PBMCs or T cells enriched from blood (not recorded which). The rearrangement uses TRBV27 and TRBJ1-1; a weak D match, TRBD1 (6 bases). This TCR was sampled from a woman between 25 and 40 years old with acute COVID-19. The CDR3 region is CASSLQQGRAEAFF. CDR3 DNA sequence: TGTGCCAGCAGTCTCCAACAGGGTCGTGCTGAAGCTTTCTTT.